Sequencing of this TCR beta chain was carried out in a study of cytomegalovirus exposure and HLA in healthy donors. Study conclusions and caveats: Being productive about 87% or about 30% of the time was typical of most TCR beta V segments in an earlier analysis. For most subjects, TCR beta sequences were reported to predict HLA-A and HLA-B alleles with accuracy. A reported reduction in N-insertions relative to the approximately 690-donor mean was seen in an Asian-associated ancestry cluster in a later analysis. A later analysis reported that several of the most significant clusters appeared to be linked to common viral pathogens, among them Epstein-Barr virus.

PCR amplification relied on 60 Vbeta primers (plus 13 Jbeta primers). TCRdb keeps only in-frame clones here, not all; method: immunoSEQ multiplex PCR. The data show 100,000 or so clones, roughly 69% seen once. This clone was counted between two and nine times. Its antigen is not identified. Trimming removed 6 bases from V and 1 base from J, with 10 bases in between. Per germline, CDR1 MNHEY and CDR2 SVGAGI. The CDR3 sequence is 13 residues long. V usage is TRBV6-5 and J usage is TRBJ2-7, with TRBD2 as a possible D gene (5 bases). This sequence was found in a woman aged 30 to 39 in good health and CMV-seronegative. The sequenced sample was PBMCs. This CDR3 is CASRTTSSYEQYF. As DNA, the CDR3 is TGTGCCAGCAGGACTACGTCGTCCTACGAGCAGTACTTC.